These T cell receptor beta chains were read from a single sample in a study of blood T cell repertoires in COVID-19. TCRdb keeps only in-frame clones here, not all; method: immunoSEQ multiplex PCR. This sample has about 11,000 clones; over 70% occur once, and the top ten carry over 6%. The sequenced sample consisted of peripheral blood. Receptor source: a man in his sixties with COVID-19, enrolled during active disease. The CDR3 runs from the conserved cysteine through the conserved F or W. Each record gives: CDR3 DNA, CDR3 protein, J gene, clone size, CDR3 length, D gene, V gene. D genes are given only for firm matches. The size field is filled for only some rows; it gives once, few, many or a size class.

CDR3nt: TGTGCCAGTAGTATCGCAGATACGCAGTATTTT; CDR3aa: CASSIADTQYF; j_gene: TRBJ2-3; abundance: .; len: 11; d_gene: .; v_gene: TRBV19
CDR3nt: TGTGCCATCAGTGGGCCCACCCCCACTAGCGGGAGCGACAATGAGCAGTTCTTC; CDR3aa: CAISGPTPTSGSDNEQFF; j_gene: TRBJ2-1; abundance: .; len: 18; d_gene: TRBD2; v_gene: TRBV10-3
CDR3nt: TGCGCCAGCAGCTTCGATGGAGGAAACACTGAAGCTTTCTTT; CDR3aa: CASSFDGGNTEAFF; j_gene: TRBJ1-1; abundance: .; len: 14; d_gene: .; v_gene: TRBV5-1
CDR3nt: TGTGCCAGCTCACCACAGACAGGGGCACGGGAGACCCAGTACTTC; CDR3aa: CASSPQTGARETQYF; j_gene: TRBJ2-5; abundance: .; len: 15; d_gene: TRBD1; v_gene: TRBV18
CDR3nt: TGTGCCAGCAGCTGGGGACATCAAAACACCATATATTTT; CDR3aa: CASSWGHQNTIYF; j_gene: TRBJ1-3; abundance: .; len: 13; d_gene: .; v_gene: TRBV5-6
CDR3nt: TGTGCCAGCAGCGTAACTTCTGGGGCCAACGTCCTGACTTTC; CDR3aa: CASSVTSGANVLTF; j_gene: TRBJ2-6; abundance: .; len: 14; d_gene: .; v_gene: TRBV7-2
CDR3nt: TGTGCCGCACCTCCGGGACAGATCACTGAAGCTTTCTTT; CDR3aa: CAAPPGQITEAFF; j_gene: TRBJ1-1; abundance: few; len: 13; d_gene: TRBD1; v_gene: TRBV2
CDR3nt: TGCGCCAGCAGCCAAGCCGGAGGGACTTTCACAGATACGCAGTATTTT; CDR3aa: CASSQAGGTFTDTQYF; j_gene: TRBJ2-3; abundance: .; len: 16; d_gene: .; v_gene: TRBV4-1
CDR3nt: TGTGCCAGCAGCCCAGGGGCCGGGGAGCTGTTTTTT; CDR3aa: CASSPGAGELFF; j_gene: TRBJ2-2; abundance: .; len: 12; d_gene: .; v_gene: TRBV7-9
CDR3nt: TGTGCCAGCAGTGACTCGAACAGGGGGCTAAGAATGGATGGCTACACCTTC; CDR3aa: CASSDSNRGLRMDGYTF; j_gene: TRBJ1-2; abundance: .; len: 17; d_gene: TRBD1; v_gene: TRBV6-4
CDR3nt: TGCGCCAGCGCCATAGAGGGAGGTCAAGAGACCCAGTACTTC; CDR3aa: CASAIEGGQETQYF; j_gene: TRBJ2-5; abundance: .; len: 14; d_gene: .; v_gene: TRBV5-1
CDR3nt: TGTGCCAGCAGTGGCCGCGGTAACTTCCCCAGACGTAACTATGGCTACACCTTC; CDR3aa: CASSGRGNFPRRNYGYTF; j_gene: TRBJ1-2; abundance: once; len: 18; d_gene: .; v_gene: TRBV7-2
CDR3nt: TGTGCCAGCAGCCAACCCCCCGGACTAGCGGCATCAGATACGCAGTATTTT; CDR3aa: CASSQPPGLAASDTQYF; j_gene: TRBJ2-3; abundance: .; len: 17; d_gene: TRBD2; v_gene: TRBV4-2
CDR3nt: TGTGCCAGCCGTAAACTCACCGGGGAGCTGTTTTTT; CDR3aa: CASRKLTGELFF; j_gene: TRBJ2-2; abundance: .; len: 12; d_gene: .; v_gene: TRBV28
CDR3nt: TGTGCCAGCAGCATCAGGGGGCGGAACACTGAAGCTTTCTTT; CDR3aa: CASSIRGRNTEAFF; j_gene: TRBJ1-1; abundance: .; len: 14; d_gene: TRBD1; v_gene: TRBV5-8
CDR3nt: TGTGCCAGCTCTCACTATTCTGTTAATGAAAAACTGTTTTTT; CDR3aa: CASSHYSVNEKLFF; j_gene: TRBJ1-4; abundance: once; len: 14; d_gene: .; v_gene: TRBV5-6
CDR3nt: TGTGCCAGCAGCTCCTTTAGCGGGAACCCGAATCCGGACTTC; CDR3aa: CASSSFSGNPNPDF; j_gene: TRBJ2-7; abundance: .; len: 14; d_gene: TRBD2; v_gene: TRBV5-5
CDR3nt: TGTGCCAGCAGTGAAGTGAGGAACACTGAAGCTTTCTTT; CDR3aa: CASSEVRNTEAFF; j_gene: TRBJ1-1; abundance: .; len: 13; d_gene: .; v_gene: TRBV6-1
CDR3nt: TGTGCCAGCAGCCCCGGTACGGGGGTCAAAAACATTCAGTACTTC; CDR3aa: CASSPGTGVKNIQYF; j_gene: TRBJ2-4; abundance: .; len: 15; d_gene: .; v_gene: TRBV11-2
CDR3nt: TGCGCCAGCAGCTTGGTCGCGGGGAACTATGGCTACACCTTC; CDR3aa: CASSLVAGNYGYTF; j_gene: TRBJ1-2; abundance: .; len: 14; d_gene: .; v_gene: TRBV5-1
CDR3nt: TGTGCCAGCAGCCTAGGCGGTCCCGATAGCAATCAGCCCCAGCATTTT; CDR3aa: CASSLGGPDSNQPQHF; j_gene: TRBJ1-5; abundance: few; len: 16; d_gene: .; v_gene: TRBV5-4
CDR3nt: TGTGCCAGCAGTTACTCGGAGAGCAGGGGCTATGGCTACACCTTC; CDR3aa: CASSYSESRGYGYTF; j_gene: TRBJ1-2; abundance: .; len: 15; d_gene: .; v_gene: TRBV6-5
CDR3nt: TGTGCCAGTAGTATGAGTCTCTCACCCCTCCACTTT; CDR3aa: CASSMSLSPLHF; j_gene: TRBJ1-6; abundance: few; len: 12; d_gene: .; v_gene: TRBV19
CDR3nt: TGTGCCAGCAGCTTGGGGGCAGGGGGAAATTCACCCCTCCACTTT; CDR3aa: CASSLGAGGNSPLHF; j_gene: TRBJ1-6; abundance: few; len: 15; d_gene: TRBD1; v_gene: TRBV5-6
CDR3nt: TGTGCCAGCAGTCCCCAGTTGGGACTAGCGGCTGACAATGAGCAGTTCTTC; CDR3aa: CASSPQLGLAADNEQFF; j_gene: TRBJ2-1; abundance: .; len: 17; d_gene: TRBD2; v_gene: TRBV2
CDR3nt: TGTGCCTGTAATTCGGGACAGGGATGGAGTGAGCAGTTCTTC; CDR3aa: CACNSGQGWSEQFF; j_gene: TRBJ2-1; abundance: .; len: 14; d_gene: TRBD1; v_gene: TRBV30
CDR3nt: TGTGCCAGCAGTTCTAGGGGACAGGGAAACTCCTATAATTCACCCCTCCACTTT; CDR3aa: CASSSRGQGNSYNSPLHF; j_gene: TRBJ1-6; abundance: .; len: 18; d_gene: TRBD1; v_gene: TRBV7-9
CDR3nt: TGTGCCAGCAGCTTAGCAGGGGTGATCTATGGCTACACCTTC; CDR3aa: CASSLAGVIYGYTF; j_gene: TRBJ1-2; abundance: .; len: 14; d_gene: .; v_gene: TRBV7-9
CDR3nt: TGTGCCAGCAGCTTTATCCACGGGGGATTGGAGACCCAGTACTTC; CDR3aa: CASSFIHGGLETQYF; j_gene: TRBJ2-5; abundance: .; len: 15; d_gene: .; v_gene: TRBV11-3